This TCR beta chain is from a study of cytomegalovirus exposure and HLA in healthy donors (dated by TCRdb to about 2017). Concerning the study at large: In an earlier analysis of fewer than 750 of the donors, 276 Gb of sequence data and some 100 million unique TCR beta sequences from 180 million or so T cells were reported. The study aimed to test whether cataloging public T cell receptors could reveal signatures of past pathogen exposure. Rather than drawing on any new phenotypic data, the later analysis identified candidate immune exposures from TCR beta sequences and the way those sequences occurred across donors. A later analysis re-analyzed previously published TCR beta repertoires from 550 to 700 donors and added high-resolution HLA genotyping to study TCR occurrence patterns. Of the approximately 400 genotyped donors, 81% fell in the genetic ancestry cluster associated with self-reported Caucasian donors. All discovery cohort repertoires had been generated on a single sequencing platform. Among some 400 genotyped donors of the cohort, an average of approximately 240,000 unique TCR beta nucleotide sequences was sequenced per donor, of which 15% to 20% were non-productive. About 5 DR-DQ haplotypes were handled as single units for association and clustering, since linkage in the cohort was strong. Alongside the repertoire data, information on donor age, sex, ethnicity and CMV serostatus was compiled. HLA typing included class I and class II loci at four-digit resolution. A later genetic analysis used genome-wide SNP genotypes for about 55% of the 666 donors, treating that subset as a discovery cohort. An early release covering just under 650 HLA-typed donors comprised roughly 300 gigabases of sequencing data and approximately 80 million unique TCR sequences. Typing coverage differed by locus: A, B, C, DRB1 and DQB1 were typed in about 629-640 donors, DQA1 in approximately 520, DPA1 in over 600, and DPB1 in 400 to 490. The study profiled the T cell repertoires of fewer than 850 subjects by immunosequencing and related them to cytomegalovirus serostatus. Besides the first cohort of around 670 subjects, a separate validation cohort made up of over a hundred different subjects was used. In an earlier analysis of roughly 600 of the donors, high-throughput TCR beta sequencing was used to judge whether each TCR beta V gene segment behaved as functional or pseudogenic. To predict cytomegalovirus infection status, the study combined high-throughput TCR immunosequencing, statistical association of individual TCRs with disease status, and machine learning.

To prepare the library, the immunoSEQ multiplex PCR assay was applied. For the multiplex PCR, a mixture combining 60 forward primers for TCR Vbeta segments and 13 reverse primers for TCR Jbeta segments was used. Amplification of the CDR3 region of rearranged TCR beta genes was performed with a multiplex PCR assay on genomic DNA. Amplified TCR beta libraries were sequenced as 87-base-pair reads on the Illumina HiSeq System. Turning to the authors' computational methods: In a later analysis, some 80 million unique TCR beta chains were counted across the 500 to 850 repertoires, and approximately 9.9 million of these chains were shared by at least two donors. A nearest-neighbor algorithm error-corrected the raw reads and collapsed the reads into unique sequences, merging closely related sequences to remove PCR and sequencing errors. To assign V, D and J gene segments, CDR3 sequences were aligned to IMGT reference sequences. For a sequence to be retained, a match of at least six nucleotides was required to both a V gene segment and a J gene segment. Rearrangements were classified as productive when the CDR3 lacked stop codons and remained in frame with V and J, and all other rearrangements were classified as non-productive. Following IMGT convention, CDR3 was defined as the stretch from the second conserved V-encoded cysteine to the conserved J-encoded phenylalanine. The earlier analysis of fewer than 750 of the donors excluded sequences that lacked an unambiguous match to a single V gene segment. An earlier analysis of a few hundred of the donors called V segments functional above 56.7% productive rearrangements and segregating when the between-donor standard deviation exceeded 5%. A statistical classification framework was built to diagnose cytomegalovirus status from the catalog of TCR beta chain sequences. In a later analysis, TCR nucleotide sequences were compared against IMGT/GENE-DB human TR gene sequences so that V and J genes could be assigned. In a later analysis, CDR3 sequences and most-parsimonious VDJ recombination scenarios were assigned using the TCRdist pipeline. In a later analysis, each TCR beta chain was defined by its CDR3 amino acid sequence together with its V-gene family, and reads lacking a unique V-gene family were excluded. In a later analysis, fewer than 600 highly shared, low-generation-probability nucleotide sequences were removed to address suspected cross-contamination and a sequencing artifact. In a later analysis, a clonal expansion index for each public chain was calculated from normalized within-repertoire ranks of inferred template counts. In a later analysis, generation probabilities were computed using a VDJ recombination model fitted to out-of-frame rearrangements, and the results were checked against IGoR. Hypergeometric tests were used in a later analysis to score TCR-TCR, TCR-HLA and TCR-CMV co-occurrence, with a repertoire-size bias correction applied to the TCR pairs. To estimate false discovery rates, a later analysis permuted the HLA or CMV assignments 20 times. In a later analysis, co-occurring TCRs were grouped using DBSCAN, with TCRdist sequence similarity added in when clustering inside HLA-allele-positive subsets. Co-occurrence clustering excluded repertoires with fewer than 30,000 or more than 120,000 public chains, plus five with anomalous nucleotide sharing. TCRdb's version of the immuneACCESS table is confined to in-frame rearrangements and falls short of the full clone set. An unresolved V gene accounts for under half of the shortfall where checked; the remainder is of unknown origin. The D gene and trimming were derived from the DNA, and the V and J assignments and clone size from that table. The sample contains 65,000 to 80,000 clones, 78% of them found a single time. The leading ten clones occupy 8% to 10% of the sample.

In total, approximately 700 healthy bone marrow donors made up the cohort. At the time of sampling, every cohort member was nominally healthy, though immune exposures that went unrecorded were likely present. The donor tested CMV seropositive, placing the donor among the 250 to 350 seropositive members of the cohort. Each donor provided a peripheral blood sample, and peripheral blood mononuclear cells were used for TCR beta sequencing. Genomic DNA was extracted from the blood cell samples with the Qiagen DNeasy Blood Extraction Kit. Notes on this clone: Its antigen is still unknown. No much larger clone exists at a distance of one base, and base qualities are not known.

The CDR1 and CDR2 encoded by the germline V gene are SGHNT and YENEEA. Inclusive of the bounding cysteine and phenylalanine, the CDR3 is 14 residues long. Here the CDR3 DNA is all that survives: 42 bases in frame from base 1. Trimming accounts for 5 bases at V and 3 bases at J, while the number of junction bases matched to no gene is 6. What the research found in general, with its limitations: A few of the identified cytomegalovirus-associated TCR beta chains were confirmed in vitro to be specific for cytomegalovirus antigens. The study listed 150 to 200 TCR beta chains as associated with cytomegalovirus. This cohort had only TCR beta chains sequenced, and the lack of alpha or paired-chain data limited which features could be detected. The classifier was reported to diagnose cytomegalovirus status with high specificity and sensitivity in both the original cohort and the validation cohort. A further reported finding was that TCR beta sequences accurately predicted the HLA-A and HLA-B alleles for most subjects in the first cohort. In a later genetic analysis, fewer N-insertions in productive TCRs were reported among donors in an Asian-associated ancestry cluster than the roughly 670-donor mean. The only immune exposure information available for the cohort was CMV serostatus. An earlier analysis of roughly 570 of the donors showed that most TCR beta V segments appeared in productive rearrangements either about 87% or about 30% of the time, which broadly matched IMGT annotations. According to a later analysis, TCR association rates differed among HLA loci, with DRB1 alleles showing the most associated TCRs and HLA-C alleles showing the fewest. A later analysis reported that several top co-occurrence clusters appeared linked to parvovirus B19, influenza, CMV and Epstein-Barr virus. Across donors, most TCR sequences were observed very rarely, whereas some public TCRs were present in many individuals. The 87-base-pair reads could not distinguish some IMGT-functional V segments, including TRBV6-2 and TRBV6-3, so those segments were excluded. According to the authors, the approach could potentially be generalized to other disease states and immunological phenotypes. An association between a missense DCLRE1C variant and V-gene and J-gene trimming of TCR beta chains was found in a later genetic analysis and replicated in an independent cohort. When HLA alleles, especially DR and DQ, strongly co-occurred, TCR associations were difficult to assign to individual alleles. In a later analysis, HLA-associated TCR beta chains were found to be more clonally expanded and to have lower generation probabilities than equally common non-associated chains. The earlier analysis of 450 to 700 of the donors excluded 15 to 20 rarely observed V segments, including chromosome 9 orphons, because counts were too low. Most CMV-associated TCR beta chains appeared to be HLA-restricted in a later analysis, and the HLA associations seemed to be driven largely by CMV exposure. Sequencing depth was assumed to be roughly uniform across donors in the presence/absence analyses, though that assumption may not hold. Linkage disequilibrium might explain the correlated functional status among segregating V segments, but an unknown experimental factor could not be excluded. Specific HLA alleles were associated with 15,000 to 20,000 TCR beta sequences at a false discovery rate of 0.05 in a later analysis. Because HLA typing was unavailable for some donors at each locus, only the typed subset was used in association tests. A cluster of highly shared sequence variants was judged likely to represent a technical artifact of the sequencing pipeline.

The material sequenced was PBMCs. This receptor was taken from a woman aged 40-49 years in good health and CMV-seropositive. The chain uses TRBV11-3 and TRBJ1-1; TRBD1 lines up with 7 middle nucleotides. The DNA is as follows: TGTGCCAGCAGCAACAACCAGGGGGACACTGAAGCTTTCTTT. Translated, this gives CASSNNQGDTEAFF.